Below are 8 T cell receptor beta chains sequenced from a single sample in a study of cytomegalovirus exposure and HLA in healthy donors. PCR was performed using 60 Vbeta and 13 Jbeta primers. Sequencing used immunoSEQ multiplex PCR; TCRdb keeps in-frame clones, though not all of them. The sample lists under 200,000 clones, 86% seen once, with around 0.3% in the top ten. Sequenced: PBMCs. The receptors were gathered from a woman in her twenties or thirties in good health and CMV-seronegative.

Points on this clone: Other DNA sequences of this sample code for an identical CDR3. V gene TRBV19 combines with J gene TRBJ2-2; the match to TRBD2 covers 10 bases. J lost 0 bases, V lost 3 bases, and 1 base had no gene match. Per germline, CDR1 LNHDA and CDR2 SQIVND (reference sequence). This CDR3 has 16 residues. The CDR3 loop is CASSILAGANTGELFF. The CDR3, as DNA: TGTGCCAGTAGTATTCTAGCGGGGGCGAACACCGGGGAGCTGTTTTTT.

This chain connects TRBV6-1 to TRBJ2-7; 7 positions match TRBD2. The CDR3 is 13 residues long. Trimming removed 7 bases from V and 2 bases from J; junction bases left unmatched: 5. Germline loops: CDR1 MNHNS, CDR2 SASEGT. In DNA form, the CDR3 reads TGTGCCAGCAACCGGGGGGACCCCTACGAGCAGTACTTC. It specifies CASNRGDPYEQYF.

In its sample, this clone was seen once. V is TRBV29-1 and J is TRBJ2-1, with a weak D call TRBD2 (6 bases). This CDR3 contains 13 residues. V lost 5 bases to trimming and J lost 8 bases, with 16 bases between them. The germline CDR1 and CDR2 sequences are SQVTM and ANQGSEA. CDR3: CSVRQGGFDEQFF. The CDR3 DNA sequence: TGCAGCGTTCGCCAGGGAGGTTTCGATGAGCAGTTCTTC.

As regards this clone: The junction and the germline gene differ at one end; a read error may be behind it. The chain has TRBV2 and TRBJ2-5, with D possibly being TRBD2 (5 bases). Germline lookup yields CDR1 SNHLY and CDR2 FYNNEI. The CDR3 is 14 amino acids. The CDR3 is CTSSPGVYQETQYF. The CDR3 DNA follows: TGTACCAGCAGCCCCGGGGTGTACCAAGAGACCCAGTACTTC.

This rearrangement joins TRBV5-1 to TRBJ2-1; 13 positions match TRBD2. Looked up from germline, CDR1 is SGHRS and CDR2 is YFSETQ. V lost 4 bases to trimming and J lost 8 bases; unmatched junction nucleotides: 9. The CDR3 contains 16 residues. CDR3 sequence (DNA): TGCGCCAGCAGCATACAACTAGCGGGGGGGTTCGATGAGCAGTTCTTC. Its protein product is CASSIQLAGGFDEQFF.

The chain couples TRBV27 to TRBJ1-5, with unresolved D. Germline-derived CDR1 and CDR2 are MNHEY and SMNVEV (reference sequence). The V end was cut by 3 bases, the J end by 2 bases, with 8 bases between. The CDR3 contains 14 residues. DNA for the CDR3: TGTGCCAGCAGTTTGTCAGGCCGCAATCAGCCCCAGCATTTT. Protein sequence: CASSLSGRNQPQHF.

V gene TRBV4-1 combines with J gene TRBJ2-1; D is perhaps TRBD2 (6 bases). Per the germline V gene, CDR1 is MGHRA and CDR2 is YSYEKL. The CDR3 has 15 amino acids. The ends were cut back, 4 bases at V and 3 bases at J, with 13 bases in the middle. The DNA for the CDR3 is TGCGCCAGCAGCCGTTCTAGCGCCGACTACAATGAGCAGTTCTTC. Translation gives CASSRSSADYNEQFF.

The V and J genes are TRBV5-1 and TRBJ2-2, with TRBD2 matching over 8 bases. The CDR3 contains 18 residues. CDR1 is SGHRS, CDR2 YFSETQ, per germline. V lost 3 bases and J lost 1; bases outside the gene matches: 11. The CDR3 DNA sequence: TGCGCCAGCAGCTACAACCCCGGACTAGCAATGAACACCGGGGAGCTGTTTTTT. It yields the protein CASSYNPGLAMNTGELFF.